What follows are 31 T cell receptor beta chains derived from one specimen sequenced in a study of blood T cell repertoires in COVID-19. Clones were read by immunoSEQ multiplex PCR, and TCRdb kept only the in-frame ones, dropping some. The data show just over 250,000 clones, around nine tenths seen once. Sequenced sample: peripheral blood. The source is a man between 35 and 55 years old who had recovered from COVID-19.

This clone was observed once. This rearrangement joins TRBV5-1 to TRBJ2-3; D might be TRBD2 (6 bases). Trimming stripped 4 bases from V and 0 bases from J, with 9 bases between. CDR3 length: 14 amino acids. CDR1 and CDR2 from the germline V gene are SGHRS and YFSETQ. DNA of the CDR3: TGCGCCAGCAGCGGACTACTTAGCACAGATACGCAGTATTTT. Its protein product is CASSGLLSTDTQYF.

In DNA form, the CDR3 reads TGTGCCAGCACCCTTAGACGGGACTTCACAGATACGCAGTATTTT. Translated: CASTLRRDFTDTQYF. The genes are TRBV7-2 and TRBJ2-3, with a tentative D call TRBD2 (6 bases). Germline V gene data show CDR1 as SGHTA and CDR2 as FQGNSA. Deletions cut 7 bases from V and 2 bases from J, with 16 bases between. There are 15 residues in the CDR3.

The chain carries TRBV18 and TRBJ2-7, with 7 bases identical to TRBD1. The CDR3 has 15 amino acids. Germline trimming cut 4 bases from V and 2 bases from J; bases unmatched to any gene: 8. The germline CDR1 and CDR2 sequences are KGHSH and LQKENI. The CDR3 DNA reads as TGTGCCAGCTCACTCCGGACAGGAGGAGCCTACGAGCAGTACTTC. This sequence encodes CASSLRTGGAYEQYF.

V is TRBV4-2 and J is TRBJ2-1, with TRBD2 as a possible D gene (6 bases). Trimming pared 3 bases from V and 5 bases from J, leaving 11 bases between. The CDR3 totals 14 residues. Germline V gives CDR1 LGHNA, CDR2 YNFKEQ. CDR3 coding DNA: TGTGCCAGCAGCCACAGGCGGGATAACAATGAGCAGTTCTTC. This codes for CASSHRRDNNEQFF.

The chain has TRBV5-1 and TRBJ2-3; D call uncertain. This CDR3 contains 15 residues. The V gene's germline CDR1 is SGHRS and CDR2 YFSETQ. Trimming left V 0 bases short and J 2 bases short, with 10 bases between. The CDR3 reads CASSLELAPTDTQYF. Written as DNA, the CDR3 is TGCGCCAGCAGCTTGGAATTAGCCCCCACAGATACGCAGTATTTT.

This sequence joins TRBV29-1 and TRBJ1-1; D remains unclear. V gave up 6 bases and J gave up 0 bases, with 11 bases separating them. This CDR3 has 13 residues. Germline assignment: CDR1 SQVTM and CDR2 ANQGSEA. CDR3 sequence (DNA): TGCAGCGTCCAGAGGGTATTGAACACTGAAGCTTTCTTT. Its protein product is CSVQRVLNTEAFF.

V and J are TRBV4-2 and TRBJ2-2, with D tentatively TRBD1 (6 bases). The germline gives CDR1 LGHNA, CDR2 YNFKEQ. The CDR3 contains 15 residues. The germline V and J ends were trimmed by 4 bases and 1 base, with 10 bases remaining between them. The CDR3 spells CASSLTGQNTGELFF. CDR3 nucleotide sequence: TGTGCCAGCAGCCTCACGGGACAGAACACCGGGGAGCTGTTTTTT.

This chain uses TRBV2 with TRBJ2-7, with D possibly TRBD2 on 5 matching bases. Germline CDR1 SNHLY, CDR2 FYNNEI. The CDR3 is made up of 14 amino acids. V was shortened by 7 bases and J by 8 bases, with 21 bases between the two germline ends. Written as DNA, the CDR3 is TGTGCCAGCAAGTTACAGAGGGATGCCGGTCAGCAGTACTTC. Protein: CASKLQRDAGQQYF.

The V call is TRBV3-1 (or the pseudogene TRBV3-2), the J call TRBJ2-1; D remains ambiguous. The CDR3 spans 13 residues. Trimming took off 4 bases at V and 5 bases at J, with 9 bases between the two ends. Germline assignment: CDR1 LGHDT and CDR2 YNNKEL (reference sequence). CDR3: CASSLRSNNEQFF. The DNA of the CDR3 is TGTGCCAGCAGCCTGCGATCAAACAATGAGCAGTTCTTC.

The chain has TRBV19 and TRBJ2-3, with a possible D match to TRBD2 (5 bases). This CDR3 is 12 amino acids long. Per germline, CDR1 LNHDA and CDR2 SQIVND (reference sequence). V was trimmed by 11 bases and J by 7 bases, leaving 16 bases between them. The CDR3 is CAGSLGSYTQYF. The CDR3 DNA is TGTGCCGGTTCCTTGGGGAGCTATACGCAGTATTTT. Looking up the rest from reference TRBV19 and TRBJ2-3 gives the full variable domain: DGGITQSPKYLFRKEGQNVTLSCEQNLNHDAMYWYRQDPGQGLRLIYYSQIVNDFQKGDIAEGYSVSREKKESFPLTVTSAQKNPTAFYLCAGSLGSYTQYFGPGTRLTVL.

The chain employs TRBV14 and TRBJ2-1; 11 bases align to TRBD2. The CDR3 runs to 19 residues. With 1 base clipped from V and 4 bases from J, the junction kept 12 bases outside the gene matches. Germline V gives CDR1 SGHDN, CDR2 FVKESK. The DNA for the CDR3 is TGTGCCAGCAGCCAAGTTTTGGCTAGCGGGGGGAGGATTTACAATGAGCAGTTCTTC. Translation gives CASSQVLASGGRIYNEQFF.

The chain combines TRBV7-2 with TRBJ2-1; 10 bases fit TRBD2. The CDR3 contains 15 residues. Germline assignment: CDR1 SGHTA and CDR2 FQGNSA. Trimming at V came to 5 bases and at J to 2 bases, leaving 3 bases not matched to a gene. This chain's CDR3 is CASSTSGGAYNEQFF. Written as DNA, the CDR3 is TGTGCCAGCAGCACAAGCGGGGGGGCCTACAATGAGCAGTTCTTC.

The V call is TRBV15, the J call TRBJ2-5; 8 bases are a match to TRBD2. The V gene's germline CDR1 is LNHNV and CDR2 YYDKDF (reference sequence). The CDR3 consists of 16 residues. The J segment lost 4 bases and the V segment lost 8 bases, leaving 15 bases of the junction unmatched. The CDR3 loop is CATRQIPAAGGETQYF. As DNA, the CDR3 is TGTGCCACCCGCCAAATACCAGCGGCGGGAGGAGAGACCCAGTACTTC.

This clone was detected only once. V usage is TRBV10-3 and J usage is TRBJ2-6; 7 bases agree with TRBD1. Germline V gene sequence: CDR1 ENHRY, CDR2 SYGVKD. CDR3 length: 14 residues. After removal of 8 bases from V and 3 bases from J, the junction contained 4 bases not matched to a gene. The DNA for the CDR3 is TGTGCCATCGGCGACAGGGTTGGGGCCAACGTCCTGACTTTC. Its protein product is CAIGDRVGANVLTF.

The chain has TRBV7-2 and TRBJ2-3, with 12 bases aligning to TRBD2. From germline, CDR1 is SGHTA and CDR2 FQGNSA. The V gene end was trimmed by 1 base and the J gene end by 4 bases; junction bases not matched to a gene: 12. The CDR3 runs to 19 residues. Here the CDR3 DNA reads TGTGCCAGCAGCTTAGTCGGAACCCTAGCGGGGGGGCCAGCAGATACGCAGTATTTT. This codes for CASSLVGTLAGGPADTQYF. Full variable domain (rest looked up from reference TRBV7-2 and TRBJ2-3): GAGVSQSPSNKVTEKGKDVELRCDPISGHTALYWYRQSLGQGLEFLIYFQGNSAPDKSGLPSDRFSAERTGGSVSTLTIQRTQQEDSAVYLCASSLVGTLAGGPADTQYFGPGTRLTVL.

V usage is TRBV19 and J usage is TRBJ2-7; tentative D call: TRBD1 (6 bases). The length of the CDR3 is 12 residues. V was trimmed by 5 bases and J by 6 bases, leaving 11 bases between them. CDR1 and CDR2 from the germline V gene are LNHDA and SQIVND (reference sequence). The CDR3 DNA is TGTGCCAGTAGTGCAGGGGTTTCCGAGCAGTACTTC. Translating gives CASSAGVSEQYF.

This rearrangement joins TRBV29-1 to TRBJ2-7; 10 bases line up with TRBD1. V lost 4 bases to trimming and J lost 5 bases; unmatched junction nucleotides: 8. The CDR3 covers 14 residues. Germline values: CDR1 SQVTM, CDR2 ANQGSEA. CDR3 sequence: CSVGRDRGEDEQYF. The CDR3 DNA is TGCAGCGTTGGTAGGGACAGGGGTGAGGACGAGCAGTACTTC.

V usage is TRBV30 and J usage is TRBJ2-1, with TRBD2 as a possible D gene (5 bases). This CDR3 has 15 residues. Trimming stripped 3 bases from V and 4 bases from J, with 16 bases between. CDR1 and CDR2 from the germline V gene are GTSNPN and SVGIG (reference sequence). CDR3 in DNA: TGTGCCTGGAGCCCCCGAGTAGCGTCATACAATGAGCAGTTCTTC. Translated, it gives CAWSPRVASYNEQFF.

The V and J genes are TRBV19 and TRBJ1-3; D gene ambiguous. V was trimmed by 6 bases and J by 0 bases, leaving 18 bases between them. The germline V gene encodes CDR1 LNHDA and CDR2 SQIVND (reference sequence). The CDR3 sequence is 17 residues long. In DNA, the CDR3 is TGTGCCAGTAGCTCCGGGAAGCTGAACCCCTCTGGAAACACCATATATTTT. Translation: CASSSGKLNPSGNTIYF.

The rearrangement joins TRBV6-5 to TRBJ1-6; 7 nucleotides match TRBD1. Germline V gene sequence: CDR1 MNHEY, CDR2 SVGAGI. This CDR3 is 14 amino acids long. V was clipped by 6 bases and J by 10 bases; unmatched bases: 9. CDR3 nucleotide sequence: TGTGCCAGCAGCCGAGGACAGGCCCTCTCACCCCTCCACTTT. Its protein product is CASSRGQALSPLHF.

V gene TRBV28 combines with J gene TRBJ2-1; TRBD2 matches at 13 bases. The CDR3 extends over 17 amino acids. Germline V gene lookup returns CDR1 MDHEN and CDR2 SYDVKM. V lost 4 bases and J lost 9; bases outside the gene matches: 12. CDR3 amino acids: CASSSVQGTSGTGEQFF. CDR3 in DNA: TGTGCCAGCAGTTCCGTCCAAGGGACTAGCGGGACTGGTGAGCAGTTCTTC.

This chain joins TRBV30 and TRBJ1-2, with TRBD1 matching 10 bases. CDR1 and CDR2 from the germline V gene are GTSNPN and SVGIG (reference sequence). The CDR3 extends over 13 amino acids. The trim removed 2 bases at V and 8 bases at J, leaving 5 bases unmatched. The CDR3 region has the DNA TGTGCCTGGAGTACGGGACAGGGGCGAGGCTACACCTTC. Protein sequence: CAWSTGQGRGYTF.

The chain links TRBV5-5 to TRBJ1-1; TRBD1 agrees at 9 bases. Germline V gives CDR1 SGHKS, CDR2 YYEKEE (reference sequence). The CDR3 extends over 16 amino acids. The V and J ends lost 0 bases and 5 bases, in that order; junction bases with no gene match: 8. CDR3 protein: CASSLAVRTGATEAFF. As DNA, the CDR3 is TGTGCCAGCAGCTTGGCCGTTAGGACAGGGGCTACTGAAGCTTTCTTT.

In its sample, this clone was seen once. The rearrangement joins TRBV13 to TRBJ2-3, with 12 bases identical to TRBD2. The CDR3 has 16 residues. Looked up from germline, CDR1 is PRHDT and CDR2 is FYEKMQ (reference sequence). V trimming: 2 bases; J trimming: 5 bases; junction bases outside the gene matches: 5. The CDR3 reads CASSLLAGGQVDTQYF. CDR3 in DNA: TGTGCCAGCAGCTTACTAGCGGGGGGGCAGGTAGATACGCAGTATTTT.

The V and J genes are TRBV27 and TRBJ2-5; tentative D call: TRBD1 (6 bases). The V gene's germline CDR1 is MNHEY and CDR2 SMNVEV (reference sequence). Trimming cost V 5 bases and J 5 bases, with 12 bases left between them. The CDR3 loop spans 13 amino acids. CDR3 amino acids: CASSKWGQETQYF. CDR3 DNA: TGTGCCAGCAGTAAGTGGGGGCAGGAGACCCAGTACTTC.

The rearrangement uses TRBV27 and TRBJ1-1; the match to TRBD1 covers 8 bases. CDR3 length equals 12 residues. The trim removed 8 bases at V and 6 bases at J, leaving 5 bases unmatched. From germline, CDR1 is MNHEY and CDR2 SMNVEV (reference sequence). The CDR3 reads CASQGANAEAFF. DNA for the CDR3: TGTGCCAGCCAGGGGGCGAATGCTGAAGCTTTCTTT.

The chain carries TRBV6-2 or TRBV6-3 and TRBJ2-2; 11 bases agree with TRBD2. After removal of 5 bases from V and 0 bases from J, the junction contained 11 bases not matched to a gene. Germline assignment: CDR1 MNHEY and CDR2 SVGEGT. The CDR3 contains 19 residues. CDR3 in DNA: TGTGCCAGCAGTCGTACTAGCGGGGGAATACTAACGAACACCGGGGAGCTGTTTTTT. Its protein product is CASSRTSGGILTNTGELFF.

The rearrangement joins TRBV7-2 to TRBJ2-7, with 13 bases lining up with TRBD2. The CDR3 runs to 14 residues. Germline V gene sequence: CDR1 SGHTA, CDR2 FQGNSA. J lost 6 bases, V lost 5 bases, and 4 bases had no gene match. The chain's CDR3 is CASSQLAGGFEQYF. The CDR3, as DNA: TGTGCCAGCAGCCAACTAGCGGGAGGGTTCGAGCAGTACTTC.

V and J are TRBV29-1 and TRBJ2-2; D ambiguous. V was shortened by 5 bases and J by 4 bases, with 11 bases between the two germline ends. There are 13 residues in the CDR3. From germline, CDR1 is SQVTM and CDR2 ANQGSEA. The CDR3 nucleotides read TGCAGCGTTTCGGCGGTGGGCACCGGGGAGCTGTTTTTT. Encoded protein: CSVSAVGTGELFF.

The chain employs TRBV2 and TRBJ1-5; tentatively, D is TRBD1 (6 bases). CDR1 is SNHLY, CDR2 FYNNEI, per germline. Trimming removed 5 bases from V and 0 bases from J, with 20 bases in between. This CDR3 comprises 18 residues. The CDR3 bases are TGTGCCAGCAGTCCCTGGGGGCCAGGCCCGGATAGCAATCAGCCCCAGCATTTT. Translation: CASSPWGPGPDSNQPQHF.

This chain links TRBV9 with TRBJ1-1, with 7 bases lining up with TRBD1. Germline assignment: CDR1 SGDLS and CDR2 YYNGEE. The CDR3 is 18 residues long. The V gene end was trimmed by 4 bases and the J gene end by 0 bases; junction bases not matched to a gene: 15. DNA of the CDR3: TGTGCCAGCAGCACCCAACCGGGACAGATCTTACTGAACACTGAAGCTTTCTTT. It is translated as CASSTQPGQILLNTEAFF.